A single sample gave rise to the 18 T cell receptor beta chains below, sequenced in a study of blood T cell repertoires in COVID-19. Repertoires were generated with immunoSEQ multiplex PCR, while TCRdb's copy carries only in-frame clones and drops some. The sample lists roughly 250,000 clones, 70% to 85% occurring once. Sequencing was carried out using peripheral blood. The receptors derive from a human donor with COVID-19, enrolled during active disease. The donor label of this sample is uncertain.

The chain links TRBV7-9 to TRBJ2-3; TRBD1 matches at 10 bases. V shed 0 bases, J shed 8 bases, and the junction held 11 bases outside the gene matches. CDR3 size: 17 residues. The germline CDR1 and CDR2 sequences are SEHNR and FQNEAQ (reference sequence). In DNA form, the CDR3 reads TGTGCCAGCAGCTTAGCGGGTGGGGGACAGGGGTCGTCTACGCAGTATTTT. Its translation is CASSLAGGGQGSSTQYF.

V gene TRBV19 combines with J gene TRBJ1-1; D gene ambiguous. Germline CDR1 reads LNHDA; CDR2 reads SQIVND (reference sequence). Between the trimmed V and J ends, which lost 5 bases and 7 bases, there was a span of 20 bases. The CDR3 totals 15 residues. The CDR3 loop reads CASSGPGRGGIEAFF. The CDR3 DNA reads as TGTGCCAGTAGTGGCCCCGGACGGGGAGGGATTGAAGCTTTCTTT.

The J gene is TRBJ2-5, the V gene TRBV13; D might be TRBD2 (5 bases). With 1 base removed from V and 2 bases from J, the gap between germline ends came to 17 bases. Germline V CDR1 and CDR2: PRHDT, FYEKMQ (reference sequence). The CDR3 is made up of 17 amino acids. The CDR3 nucleotides are TGTGCCAGCAGCTTAGAGCGGTCTCGAGGACTTCAAGAGACCCAGTACTTC. This gives the protein CASSLERSRGLQETQYF.

V usage is TRBV20-1 and J usage is TRBJ2-3, with TRBD2 matching 7 bases. J gave up 6 bases and V 3 bases, and 9 bases lay outside the gene matches. This CDR3 is built from 14 residues. Per the germline V gene, CDR1 is DFQATT and CDR2 is SNEGSKA (reference sequence). The CDR3: CSASPGEGRDTQYF. CDR3 coding DNA: TGCAGTGCTAGTCCGGGGGAGGGTCGGGATACGCAGTATTTT.

About this clone itself: The junction and the germline gene differ at one end; a read error may be behind it. V is TRBV2 and J is TRBJ2-1; D call uncertain. CDR3 length equals 13 residues. Germline V gene lookup returns CDR1 SNHLY and CDR2 FYNNEI. The CDR3 DNA sequence: TGTGCCAGCAGTGAACAGTCCTTCAATGAGCAGTTCTTC. Translation: CASSEQSFNEQFF.

This chain joins TRBV24-1 and TRBJ1-5, with 9 positions matching TRBD1. This CDR3 has 13 residues. Germline CDR1 reads KGHDR; CDR2 reads SFDVKD. V trimming: 7 bases; J trimming: 5 bases; junction bases outside the gene matches: 2. The CDR3 sequence: CATSRQGDQPQHF. CDR3 DNA sequence: TGTGCCACCAGCCGACAGGGGGATCAGCCCCAGCATTTT.

This chain joins TRBV30 and TRBJ1-1; 9 bases fit TRBD1. The CDR3 runs to 12 residues. J gave up 2 bases and V 8 bases, and 3 bases lay outside the gene matches. Germline values: CDR1 GTSNPN, CDR2 SVGIG (reference sequence). This chain's CDR3 is CARDRANTEAFF. The CDR3 coding sequence is TGTGCCAGGGACAGGGCAAACACTGAAGCTTTCTTT.

The chain joins TRBV9 to TRBJ1-3, with TRBD1 matching 10 bases. The CDR3 runs to 16 residues. Losses at the gene ends were 4 bases for V and 5 bases for J; bases not matched to a gene: 9. CDR1 and CDR2 from the germline V gene are SGDLS and YYNGEE. For the CDR3, the DNA is TGTGCCAGCAGCCTAGACGGGACAGGGGCGAGAAACACCATATATTTT. Its translation: CASSLDGTGARNTIYF.

The chain has TRBV10-3 and TRBJ2-6, with a weak D call TRBD1 (6 bases). Germline values: CDR1 ENHRY, CDR2 SYGVKD. V was cut by 1 base and J by 0 bases, with 22 bases left in between. The CDR3 totals 21 residues. The CDR3 DNA reads TGTGCCATCAGTGAGTGGATAATGGGGGCCCAGGACCGCTCTGGGGCCAACGTCCTGACTTTC. It codes for CAISEWIMGAQDRSGANVLTF.

A single count supports this clone. The rearrangement joins TRBV5-4 to TRBJ2-3, with TRBD2 matching 12 bases. CDR1 is SGHNT and CDR2 is YYREEE in the germline V gene (reference sequence). This CDR3 is built from 16 residues. Unmatched junction bases numbered 8, after V lost 3 bases and J lost 6 bases. The CDR3 nucleotides are TGTGCCAGCAGCTGGGGGCGACTAGCGGGAGCGGATACGCAGTATTTT. This sequence encodes CASSWGRLAGADTQYF.

The chain carries TRBV6-5 and TRBJ2-7, with D maybe TRBD1 (6 bases). The CDR3 has 14 residues. Germline V CDR1 and CDR2: MNHEY, SVGAGI. The germline V and J ends were trimmed by 3 bases and 6 bases, with 15 bases remaining between them. The CDR3, as DNA: TGTGCCAGCAGTTATGGCCAGGGGCTGGGCGAGCAGTACTTC. Amino acid sequence: CASSYGQGLGEQYF.

This clone was seen more than once but under ten times. V and J are TRBV5-1 and TRBJ2-7; 9 bases are a match to TRBD2. Germline CDR1 reads SGHRS; CDR2 reads YFSETQ. V shed 2 bases and J 7 bases; nucleotides not matched to a gene: 4. CDR3 length equals 13 residues. The CDR3 loop reads CASSFGGLAEQYF. Written as DNA, the CDR3 is TGCGCCAGCAGCTTCGGTGGACTAGCGGAGCAGTACTTC.

CDR3 protein: CAISEGVAGRSYNEQFF. CDR3 DNA sequence: TGTGCCATCAGTGAGGGGGTAGCGGGACGCTCCTACAATGAGCAGTTCTTC. This chain uses TRBV10-3 with TRBJ2-1; 8 positions agree with TRBD2. The CDR3 contains 17 residues. J lost 0 bases, V lost 2 bases, and 6 bases had no gene match. Germline CDR1 reads ENHRY; CDR2 reads SYGVKD.

The chain recombines TRBV11-2 with TRBJ2-3, with D unclear. Looked up from germline, CDR1 is SGHAT and CDR2 is FQNNGV. With 0 bases removed from V and 6 bases from J, the gap between germline ends came to 10 bases. The CDR3 contains 14 residues. CDR3 DNA: TGTGCCAGCAGCTTAGATTCGGTGTCCGATACGCAGTATTTT. Its protein product is CASSLDSVSDTQYF.

The chain employs TRBV7-2 and TRBJ1-5; 7 nucleotides line up with TRBD1. There are 16 residues in the CDR3. Trimming removed 5 bases from V and 7 bases from J; junction bases left unmatched: 14. Germline CDR1 SGHTA, CDR2 FQGNSA. The CDR3 DNA sequence: TGTGCCAGCAGCGCTAGCGGGGACAGTCTTAACCAGCCCCAGCATTTT. It specifies CASSASGDSLNQPQHF. Variable domain in full (rest from reference TRBV7-2 and TRBJ1-5): GAGVSQSPSNKVTEKGKDVELRCDPISGHTALYWYRQSLGQGLEFLIYFQGNSAPDKSGLPSDRFSAERTGGSVSTLTIQRTQQEDSAVYLCASSASGDSLNQPQHFGDGTRLSIL.

This chain connects TRBV6-5 to TRBJ2-7, with D possibly TRBD1 on 5 matching bases. The CDR3 is 13 amino acids. Germline V gives CDR1 MNHEY, CDR2 SVGAGI. Trimming pared 11 bases from V and 1 base from J, leaving 15 bases between. CDR3 region: CAAGAGLSYEQYF. The CDR3 DNA reads TGTGCCGCTGGGGCAGGGTTATCCTACGAGCAGTACTTC.

This chain links TRBV7-2 with TRBJ2-1; 10 nucleotides align to TRBD2. The CDR3 totals 17 residues. In germline, CDR1 is SGHTA, CDR2 FQGNSA. V trimming: 0 bases; J trimming: 8 bases; junction bases outside the gene matches: 10. In DNA form, the CDR3 reads TGTGCCAGCAGCTTAGCAGCTAGCGGGAGCGGCCTCGATGAGCAGTTCTTC. Protein: CASSLAASGSGLDEQFF.

This clone was seen once. V gene TRBV3-1 (or the pseudogene TRBV3-2) combines with J gene TRBJ2-7; 8 bases are shared with TRBD2. The germline gives CDR1 LGHDT, CDR2 YNNKEL (reference sequence). CDR3 length: 15 amino acids. V lost 2 bases to trimming and J lost 5 bases; unmatched junction nucleotides: 8. The CDR3 region is CASSQLPGGPHEQYF. The CDR3 bases are TGTGCCAGCAGCCAATTACCGGGAGGGCCCCACGAGCAGTACTTC.